Presented here are 14 T cell receptor beta chains from one specimen sequenced in a study of shared clonotypes between healthy human individuals. Assay used: immunoSEQ multiplex PCR; TCRdb lists only in-frame clones, some missing. Of fewer than 2.5 million clones in the sample, over 85% were seen once. The sample taken for sequencing was naive CD4+ T cells from PBMCs. Subset denoted: CD45RA+ positively selected. The receptors come from a man aged 18-30 years in good health. Some clones in this sample may be carry-over from other donors' samples.

The CDR3 DNA reads TGTGCCAGCAGTCGCGACAGCCAAGAGACCCAGTACTTC. It codes for CASSRDSQETQYF. V usage is TRBV5-5 and J usage is TRBJ2-5; a possible D gene is TRBD1 (5 bases). V was pared by 5 bases and J by 1 base, with 9 bases between. Per germline, CDR1 SGHKS and CDR2 YYEKEE (reference sequence). The CDR3 length is 13 residues.

The chain uses TRBV21-1 and TRBJ2-7; the table's D call of TRBD2 was not tested on the DNA. TRBV21-1 is listed as a pseudogene. This CDR3 spans 16 amino acids. The CDR3 is CASSFWTSGPAYEQYF. CDR3 DNA: TGTGCCAGCAGCTTTTGGACTAGCGGGCCTGCCTACGAGCAGTACTTC.

The CDR3 DNA reads as TGCGCCAGCAGCTGGGGCAGACAGCACACAGATACGCAGTATTTT. It codes for CASSWGRQHTDTQYF. This chain uses TRBV5-1 with TRBJ2-3; maybe TRBD1 (5 bases). The V end lost 3 bases, the J end lost 2 bases, and 13 bases lay between the germline ends. This CDR3 is built from 15 residues. In germline, CDR1 is SGHRS, CDR2 YFSETQ.

This chain joins TRBV7-3 and TRBJ2-7; 10 bases map to TRBD2. The germline CDR1 and CDR2 sequences are SGHTA and FQGTGA. Unmatched junction bases numbered 9, after V lost 1 base and J lost 3 bases. The CDR3 is 17 amino acids. CDR3 amino acids: CASSLMAPSGSIYEQYF. The CDR3 DNA sequence: TGTGCCAGCAGCTTAATGGCCCCTAGCGGGAGTATCTACGAGCAGTACTTC. Complete variable domain (other parts from reference TRBV7-3 and TRBJ2-7): GAGVSQTPSNKVTEKGKYVELRCDPISGHTALYWYRQSLGQGPEFLIYFQGTGAADDSGLPNDRFFAVRPEGSVSTLKIQRTERGDSAVYLCASSLMAPSGSIYEQYFGPGTRLTVT.

The CDR3 bases are TGTGCCAGCAGTTACGCCGAGCTCGGTAACACCGGGGAGCTGTTTTTT. Protein: CASSYAELGNTGELFF. The chain is built from TRBV6-6 and TRBJ2-2, with D unclear. V lost 2 bases to trimming and J lost 2 bases, with 12 bases between them. This CDR3 has 16 residues. Germline V gene lookup returns CDR1 MNHNY and CDR2 SVGAGI (reference sequence).

The rearrangement links TRBV5-1 to TRBJ2-7; D ambiguous. The germline V gene has CDR1 SGHRS and CDR2 YFSETQ. The ends were cut back, 7 bases at V and 0 bases at J, with 14 bases in the middle. CDR3 size: 14 residues. The CDR3 DNA is TGCGCCAGCGGTTTTCCGGGTTCCTCCTACGAGCAGTACTTC. It is translated as CASGFPGSSYEQYF.

The chain has TRBV5-4 and TRBJ1-6; D remains unclear. V dropped 0 bases and J dropped 3 bases, with 10 bases sitting between them. The CDR3 has 16 amino acids. Germline V CDR1 and CDR2: SGHNT, YYREEE (reference sequence). CDR3 DNA: TGTGCCAGCAGCTTGGTCTCAAACCGCTATAATTCACCCCTCCACTTT. Its translation is CASSLVSNRYNSPLHF.

The chain links TRBV28 to TRBJ2-2; D ambiguous. The CDR3 extends over 15 amino acids. Trimming left V 3 bases short and J 4 bases short, with 12 bases between. In germline, CDR1 is MDHEN, CDR2 SYDVKM. In DNA, the CDR3 is TGTGCCAGCAGTTTGGTGCAGGTCCGCACCGGGGAGCTGTTTTTT. Protein product: CASSLVQVRTGELFF.

The chain joins TRBV11-2 to TRBJ2-7; possibly TRBD2 for D (5 bases). This CDR3 contains 16 residues. Germline V gene sequence: CDR1 SGHAT, CDR2 FQNNGV. The V end was cut by 1 base, the J end by 3 bases, with 16 bases between. The DNA for the CDR3 is TGTGCCAGCAGCTTAGGCCCTAGCCACATTTACTACGAGCAGTACTTC. Protein product: CASSLGPSHIYYEQYF.

The chain uses TRBV2 and TRBJ2-7, with D perhaps matching TRBD2 (6 bases). V was shortened by 6 bases and J by 4 bases, with 16 bases between the two germline ends. CDR1 and CDR2 (germline): SNHLY, FYNNEI. The CDR3 has 14 residues. The CDR3: CASRVLGGLYEQYF. The CDR3 DNA is TGTGCCAGCAGGGTCCTCGGGGGTTTATACGAGCAGTACTTC.

The rearrangement links TRBV30 to TRBJ2-7, with 8 positions matching TRBD1. The length of the CDR3 is 13 residues. Germline V lookup: CDR1 GTSNPN, CDR2 SVGIG (reference sequence). Losses at the gene ends were 4 bases for V and 3 bases for J; bases not matched to a gene: 5. The CDR3 DNA follows: TGTGCCTGGACCCCCGGGACAGGCTACGAGCAGTACTTC. Its protein is CAWTPGTGYEQYF.

The chain links TRBV28 to TRBJ1-1, with unresolved D. The CDR3 length is 12 residues. The ends were cut back, 8 bases at V and 0 bases at J, with 7 bases in the middle. Germline values: CDR1 MDHEN, CDR2 SYDVKM. This CDR3 reads CASVRMNTEAFF. DNA of the CDR3: TGTGCCAGCGTCCGTATGAACACTGAAGCTTTCTTT.

The chain is built from TRBV29-1 and TRBJ2-7; maybe TRBD2 (5 bases). Germline V gene sequence: CDR1 SQVTM, CDR2 ANQGSEA. The CDR3 loop spans 10 amino acids. Trimming shortened V by 5 bases and J by 5 bases, and 7 bases separated the two germline ends. The CDR3 sequence: CSVWENEQYF. DNA for the CDR3: TGCAGCGTTTGGGAGAACGAGCAGTACTTC.

DNA for the CDR3: TGTGCCAGCAGCTTAGGGGACACCAAAAACATTCAGTACTTC. This encodes CASSLGDTKNIQYF. J is TRBJ2-4 and V is TRBV5-4, with a weak D call TRBD1 (6 bases). In germline, CDR1 is SGHNT, CDR2 YYREEE (reference sequence). The CDR3 has 14 amino acids. Trimming removed 2 bases from V and 2 bases from J, with 8 bases in between.